The clone carrying this TCR beta chain has only a few counts. What it recognizes is unknown. It was 5'RACE with constant-segment primers that produced the TCR alpha and TCR beta cDNA libraries, which carried sample barcodes and UMIs. TCRdb analysed the 5' RACE reads with MiXCR anew, one entry per CDR3 protein. Here the sample spans 300,000 to 350,000 distinct CDR3 sequences, approximately 13% being singletons. This specimen belongs to a study of T-cell memory formation after mild COVID-19. Study-level points and caveats: A second wave expanding day 15 to 37 was CD4+-biased; contracting clones were balanced. Detection of some responders pre-infection suggested pre-existing cross-reactive memory T cells participated.

The V gene's germline CDR1 is DFQATT and CDR2 SNEGSKA (reference sequence). V was cut by 3 bases and J by 5 bases, with 8 bases left in between. The CDR3 extends over 11 amino acids. The V gene is TRBV20-1, the J gene TRBJ2-7, with a weak D call TRBD2 (5 bases). Sequences were obtained from PBMCs or a T cell subset sorted from them (not recorded which). The receptor was isolated from a young man who had mild COVID-19 (a few samples of this study predate the infection). Cell type and time point are not known. The CDR3 here is CSASGVHEQYF. As DNA, the CDR3 is TGCAGTGCTAGCGGGGTCCACGAGCAGTACTTC.